These T cell receptor beta chains were read from a single sample in a study of T cell repertoires in cytomegalovirus infection. Each CDR3 protein is one row after TCRdb ran MiXCR on the reads. This table has roughly 100,000 distinct CDR3 sequences, 16% appearing once. Sequencing was performed on PBMCs. The source is a human donor in good health (CMV status not recorded). Some clones in this sample may be carry-over from other donors' samples. The conserved cysteine and the conserved F or W are not part of the CDR3 here.

V gene: TRBV7-3
CDR3 protein: ASSAGSVTEQY

V gene: TRBV4-2
CDR3 protein: ASSQVLSNEKLF

V gene: TRBV6-2/TRBV6-3
CDR3 protein: ASSPQTGGTRSNQPQH

V gene: TRBV7-3
CDR3 protein: ASSYLATNEQF

V gene: TRBV12-3/TRBV12-4
CDR3 protein: ASVGDTYNEQF

V gene: TRBV6-2/TRBV6-3
CDR3 protein: ASSPAGTRTEAF

V gene: TRBV6-2/TRBV6-3
CDR3 protein: ASSQHSLLSTEAF

V gene: TRBV10-3
CDR3 protein: AIKQGFDGDYEQY

V gene: TRBV7-2
CDR3 protein: ASSLEWLAADTQY

V gene: TRBV7-9
CDR3 protein: ASSLDSPNYGYT

V gene: TRBV5-6
CDR3 protein: ASSRTDRFRGNQPQH

V gene: TRBV2
CDR3 protein: ASSNPGLGKTQY

V gene: TRBV6-6
CDR3 protein: ATQGQGNTEAF

V gene: TRBV15
CDR3 protein: ATSKGQGAGYGYT

V gene: TRBV6-1
CDR3 protein: ASSLAGQGNIQY

V gene: TRBV28
CDR3 protein: ASSSGQEIQY

V gene: TRBV29-1
CDR3 protein: SVASDRVYNEQF

V gene: TRBV30
CDR3 protein: AWSETGSAAEQY

V gene: TRBV7-9
CDR3 protein: ASSYRSTTDTQY

V gene: TRBV28
CDR3 protein: ASSFREGGAF

V gene: TRBV7-2
CDR3 protein: ASSPRQGGYGYT

V gene: TRBV4-1
CDR3 protein: ASSQGLADTQY

V gene: TRBV7-2
CDR3 protein: ASSRTRLRTQETQY

V gene: TRBV10-3
CDR3 protein: AISISSGSGELF

V gene: TRBV6-1
CDR3 protein: ASSAQREEQF

V gene: TRBV7-2
CDR3 protein: ASSLGFGYT

V gene: TRBV15
CDR3 protein: ATSTGGHNNEKLF

V gene: TRBV12-3/TRBV12-4
CDR3 protein: ASSPLSTDTQY

V gene: TRBV7-2
CDR3 protein: ASSRSGQGAFDEQF

V gene: TRBV19
CDR3 protein: ASTRGAGEYYGYT

V gene: TRBV19
CDR3 protein: ASSIGSGVLPAPYNEQF

V gene: TRBV20-1
CDR3 protein: SARKQGGPLH

V gene: TRBV28
CDR3 protein: ASSFQEGGYT

V gene: TRBV5-4
CDR3 protein: ASHPGLQSDTQY

V gene: TRBV10-3
CDR3 protein: AIRSTGQFNYGYT

V gene: TRBV2
CDR3 protein: ASSRDRGKVNTGELF

V gene: TRBV29-1
CDR3 protein: SVDRPGTSDFFCSTTDTQY

V gene: TRBV5-5
CDR3 protein: ASSLGSLGYYNEQF

V gene: TRBV6-1
CDR3 protein: ASSEALQGGYEQY

V gene: TRBV6-5
CDR3 protein: ASSYLGSAVYGYT

V gene: TRBV7-2
CDR3 protein: ASSAPGSTGDTQY

V gene: TRBV7-3
CDR3 protein: ASSLRAGASYEQY

V gene: TRBV29-1
CDR3 protein: SVNRGGGNEQF

V gene: TRBV6-1
CDR3 protein: ASSTWGGSSGANVLT

V gene: TRBV20-1
CDR3 protein: SARDLGGANEQY